The 18 T cell receptor beta chains below were found in one sample sequenced in a study of blood T cell repertoires in COVID-19. The method was immunoSEQ multiplex PCR; TCRdb's version includes in-frame clones alone and lacks a portion of them. The sample lists about 240,000 clones; around 86% were seen once. The sample taken for sequencing was PBMCs or T cells enriched from blood (not recorded which). Receptors originate from a woman aged 40 to 49 with acute COVID-19.

The DNA for the CDR3 is TGTGCCAGCAGAGCCGAACGGGAGGTCGGCACTGAAGCTTTCTTT. Its protein product is CASRAEREVGTEAFF. The rearrangement links TRBV6-5 to TRBJ1-1; D is unclear. The germline CDR1 and CDR2 sequences are MNHEY and SVGAGI. Between the trimmed V and J ends, which lost 6 bases and 4 bases, there was a span of 18 bases. This CDR3 has 15 residues.

The chain joins TRBV11-2 to TRBJ2-1, with D tentatively TRBD2 (6 bases). This CDR3 has 14 residues. Germline V gene sequence: CDR1 SGHAT, CDR2 FQNNGV. V was cut by 5 bases and J by 7 bases, with 15 bases left in between. Here the CDR3 reads CASSLLRGLNEQFF. The CDR3 DNA reads TGTGCCAGCAGCCTTTTGCGGGGTCTAAATGAGCAGTTCTTC.

This clone was recorded a few times. The chain links TRBV5-1 to TRBJ2-2, with 9 positions matching TRBD2. V dropped 0 bases and J dropped 3; count of bases not matched to a gene: 6. CDR1 and CDR2 (germline): SGHRS, YFSETQ. This CDR3 contains 17 residues. CDR3 in amino acids: CASSLGSAGGDTGELFF. The CDR3 DNA follows: TGCGCCAGCAGCTTGGGCTCAGCGGGAGGAGACACCGGGGAGCTGTTTTTT.

V usage is TRBV4-2 and J usage is TRBJ2-7; weak D call: TRBD2 (6 bases). V was cut by 0 bases and J by 3 bases, with 12 bases left in between. The length of the CDR3 is 15 residues. Per germline, CDR1 LGHNA and CDR2 YNFKEQ. This CDR3 reads CASSQDWRANYEQYF. As DNA, the CDR3 is TGTGCCAGCAGCCAAGATTGGAGGGCAAACTACGAGCAGTACTTC.

The chain uses TRBV5-1 and TRBJ2-7; D unclear. The V gene lost 4 bases and the J gene lost 3 bases, with 11 bases spanning the gap. The germline gives CDR1 SGHRS, CDR2 YFSETQ. The CDR3 runs 13 residues. The CDR3: CASSQTGNYEQYF. The CDR3 bases are TGCGCCAGCAGCCAGACTGGAAACTACGAGCAGTACTTC.

The gene calls are TRBV27 and TRBJ2-1, with D possibly being TRBD2 (5 bases). Deletions cut 8 bases from V and 6 bases from J, with 11 bases between. From germline, CDR1 is MNHEY and CDR2 SMNVEV (reference sequence). CDR3 size: 12 residues. This CDR3 reads CASHDGINEQFF. Here the CDR3 DNA reads TGTGCCAGCCACGACGGGATCAATGAGCAGTTCTTC.

The CDR3 DNA reads TGCAGCGTTGTAGCTGAGACCCAGTACTTC. Translated, it gives CSVVAETQYF. This chain links TRBV29-1 with TRBJ2-5; D uncertain. The CDR3 runs 10 residues. Trimming cost V 4 bases and J 5 bases, with 5 bases left between them. Per germline, CDR1 SQVTM and CDR2 ANQGSEA.

As regards this clone: This specimen includes other DNA sequences encoding the same CDR3. The V gene is TRBV3-1 (or the pseudogene TRBV3-2), the J gene TRBJ1-6; D possibly corresponds to TRBD1 (5 bases). V lost 1 base and J 7 bases, leaving 11 bases between the germline ends. This CDR3 has 15 residues. CDR1 and CDR2 from the germline V gene are LGHDT and YNNKEL (reference sequence). CDR3 sequence reads: CASSQGGGENSPLHF. CDR3 nucleotides: TGTGCCAGCAGCCAAGGGGGGGGAGAAAATTCACCCCTCCACTTT.

Here the CDR3 DNA reads TGCGCCAGCAGTCACCAGACTAGCACAGATACGCAGTATTTT. Translated: CASSHQTSTDTQYF. V usage is TRBV5-1 and J usage is TRBJ2-3; no firm D call. V dropped 5 bases and J dropped 0 bases, with 10 bases sitting between them. Germline V CDR1 and CDR2: SGHRS, YFSETQ. The CDR3 runs 14 residues.

The chain links TRBV4-2 to TRBJ2-3; 9 bases agree with TRBD1. J gave up 4 bases and V 3 bases, and 5 bases lay outside the gene matches. The CDR3 length is 15 residues. Germline CDR1 is LGHNA and CDR2 is YNFKEQ. The CDR3 sequence is CASSHRDREADTQYF. Written as DNA, the CDR3 is TGTGCCAGCAGCCATCGGGACAGGGAGGCAGATACGCAGTATTTT.

The V and J genes are TRBV5-1 and TRBJ2-1, with TRBD1 as a possible D gene (5 bases). The CDR3 sequence is 13 residues long. V was trimmed by 4 bases and J by 2 bases, leaving 7 bases between them. Germline V lookup: CDR1 SGHRS, CDR2 YFSETQ. The CDR3 protein is CASSPGTYNEQFF. The CDR3 region has the DNA TGCGCCAGCAGCCCAGGGACCTACAATGAGCAGTTCTTC.

This chain uses TRBV2 with TRBJ2-1; 9 nucleotides line up with TRBD2. The CDR3 contains 16 residues. The germline CDR1 and CDR2 sequences are SNHLY and FYNNEI. The V segment lost 2 bases and the J segment 4 bases; nucleotides outside the gene matches: 6. The CDR3: CASSELLAGSYNEQFF. For the CDR3, the DNA is TGTGCCAGCAGTGAACTCCTAGCGGGGTCTTACAATGAGCAGTTCTTC. Variable domain in full (rest from reference TRBV2 and TRBJ2-1): EPEVTQTPSHQVTQMGQEVILRCVPISNHLYFYWYRQILGQKVEFLVSFYNNEISEKSEIFDDQFSVERPDGSNFTLKIRSTKLEDSAMYFCASSELLAGSYNEQFFGPGTRLTVL.

The chain joins TRBV7-2 to TRBJ2-2, with 7 bases lining up with TRBD1. Germline CDR1 is SGHTA and CDR2 is FQGNSA. The length of the CDR3 is 15 residues. With 4 bases clipped from V and 4 bases from J, the junction kept 6 bases outside the gene matches. CDR3 sequence (DNA): TGTGCCAGCAGCTACCGACGGGACAGCACCGGGGAGCTGTTTTTT. It codes for CASSYRRDSTGELFF.

CDR3 nucleotide sequence: TGCGCCAGCAGCTCCCGGACTAGCGGGAGAGACAATGAGCAGTTCTTC. Residues: CASSSRTSGRDNEQFF. The chain is built from TRBV5-1 and TRBJ2-1; TRBD2 agrees at 13 bases. CDR1 and CDR2 (germline): SGHRS, YFSETQ. The trim removed 3 bases at V and 5 bases at J, leaving 5 bases unmatched. The CDR3 is 16 amino acids.

This chain joins TRBV21-1 and TRBJ1-6. TRBV21-1 is a pseudogene segment. The CDR3 spans 16 residues. The CDR3, as DNA: TGTGCCAGCAGCGAGCGGGACGAGATTTATAATTCACCCCTCCACTTT. Protein product: CASSERDEIYNSPLHF.

V is TRBV11-3 and J is TRBJ2-5; TRBD2 matches 8 bases. Germline loops: CDR1 SGHNT, CDR2 YENEEA. V lost 3 bases, J lost 5 bases, and 8 bases stayed unmatched. The CDR3 is made up of 15 amino acids. CDR3 nucleotides: TGTGCCAGCAGCTTCCGAAGCGGGAGCGGGGAGACCCAGTACTTC. This translates into CASSFRSGSGETQYF. Supplemented by reference TRBV11-3 and TRBJ2-5, the full variable domain reads EAGVVQSPRYKIIEKKQPVAFWCNPISGHNTLYWYLQNLGQGPELLIRYENEEAVDDSQLPKDRFSAERLKGVDSTLKIQPAELGDSAVYLCASSFRSGSGETQYFGPGTRLLVL.

This clone was detected only a few times. The V and J genes are TRBV19 and TRBJ2-1; TRBD2 agrees at 12 bases. The CDR3 totals 16 residues. V was pared by 3 bases and J by 4 bases, with 4 bases of the junction left unmatched. Germline CDR1 LNHDA, CDR2 SQIVND (reference sequence). In DNA, the CDR3 is TGTGCCAGTAGTATCCAACTAGCGGGAGGTTACAATGAGCAGTTCTTC. Its translation is CASSIQLAGGYNEQFF.

The chain joins TRBV10-2 to TRBJ2-7; unclear D gene. V was clipped by 5 bases and J by 3 bases, with 5 bases between them. Germline values: CDR1 WSHSY, CDR2 SAAADI. This CDR3 has 11 residues. CDR3 in DNA: TGCGCCAGCAGTCACAGCTACGAGCAGTACTTC. Translating gives CASSHSYEQYF.